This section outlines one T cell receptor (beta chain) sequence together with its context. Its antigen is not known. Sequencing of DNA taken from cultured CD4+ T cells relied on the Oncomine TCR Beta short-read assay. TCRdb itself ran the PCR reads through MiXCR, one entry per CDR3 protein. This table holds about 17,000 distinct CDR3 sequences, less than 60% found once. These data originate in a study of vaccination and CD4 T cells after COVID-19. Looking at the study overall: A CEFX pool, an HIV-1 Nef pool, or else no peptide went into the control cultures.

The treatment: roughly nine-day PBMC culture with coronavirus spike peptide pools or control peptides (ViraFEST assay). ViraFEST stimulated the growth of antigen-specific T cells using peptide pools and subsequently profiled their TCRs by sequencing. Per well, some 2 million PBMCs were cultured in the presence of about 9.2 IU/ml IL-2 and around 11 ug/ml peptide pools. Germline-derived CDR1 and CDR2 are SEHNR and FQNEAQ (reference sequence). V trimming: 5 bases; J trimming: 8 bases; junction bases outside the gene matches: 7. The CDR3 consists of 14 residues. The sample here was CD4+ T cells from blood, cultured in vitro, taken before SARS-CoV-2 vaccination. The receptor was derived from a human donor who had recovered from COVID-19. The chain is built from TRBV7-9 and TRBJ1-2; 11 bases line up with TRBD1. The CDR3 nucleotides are TGTGCCAGCAGCCCAGGACAGGGGGCGCGGGGCTACACCTTC. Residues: CASSPGQGARGYTF.